This is a list of T cell receptor beta chains from one sample in a study of blood T cell repertoires in COVID-19. Clones were read by immunoSEQ multiplex PCR, and TCRdb kept only the in-frame ones, dropping some. The sample includes 250,000 to 300,000 clones, over 85% of them seen just once. Material: PBMCs or T cells enriched from blood (not recorded which). The receptors shown here come from an older woman who had recovered from COVID-19. The CDR3 runs from the conserved cysteine through the conserved F or W. A D gene is named only where the DNA matches it firmly. Clone size, where shown, is once, few, many, or a class for clones that have expanded.

d_gene	v_gene	len	abundance	j_gene	CDR3nt	CDR3aa
TRBD2	TRBV7-2	16	.	TRBJ2-2	TGTGCCAGCAGCTTAGACTGGGGGAGGGTAGGCGGGGAGCTGTTTTTT	CASSLDWGRVGGELFF
.	TRBV30	13	.	TRBJ2-3	TGTGCCTGGATCGGTACGGGAACAGATACGCAGTATTTT	CAWIGTGTDTQYF
.	TRBV27	17	.	TRBJ1-6	TGTGCCAGCAGTTTCAGGGGAGCTCCCGGGCTTGGTTCACCCCTCCACTTT	CASSFRGAPGLGSPLHF
.	TRBV7-9	16	.	TRBJ2-3	TGTGCCAGCAGCCCAGTCGCGGGGGCTTGGGTCCATACGCAGTATTTT	CASSPVAGAWVHTQYF
.	TRBV5-1	14	.	TRBJ1-1	TGCGCCAGCAGCACCCAGGGATGGAACACTGAAGCTTTCTTT	CASSTQGWNTEAFF
TRBD1	TRBV24-1	16	once	TRBJ2-3	TGTGCCACCAGTGATCCCGGGACAGGAAACACAGATACGCAGTATTTT	CATSDPGTGNTDTQYF
.	TRBV29-1	11	.	TRBJ2-3	TGCAGCACTAACAGGGTAGATACGCAGTATTTT	CSTNRVDTQYF
TRBD1	TRBV28	16	.	TRBJ1-2	TGTGCCAGCAGTTTAACTTCCACAGGGGGCGGCTATGGCTACACCTTC	CASSLTSTGGGYGYTF
TRBD1	TRBV9	14	.	TRBJ1-4	TGTGCCAGCAGCGAGACAGGGGGAGATGAAAAACTGTTTTTT	CASSETGGDEKLFF
TRBD1	TRBV27	12	.	TRBJ2-7	TGTGCCAGCAGGTCACAGGGGGTCGAGCAGTACTTC	CASRSQGVEQYF
.	TRBV5-4	13	few	TRBJ2-7	TGTGCCAGCAGCTATTACATTGGGAGCGAGCAGTACTTC	CASSYYIGSEQYF
.	TRBV5-5	15	few	TRBJ1-2	TGTGCCAGCAGCTTTGGTTGGGGCAGTGATAATGGCTACACCTTC	CASSFGWGSDNGYTF
TRBD1	TRBV28	14	.	TRBJ1-4	TGTGCCAGCCGGGACAGGGGATGGGGCGAAAAACTGTTTTTT	CASRDRGWGEKLFF
TRBD1	TRBV28	17	.	TRBJ1-2	TGTGCCAGCAGTTCTATAGGGACAGGGTTATCTAACTATGGCTACACCTTC	CASSSIGTGLSNYGYTF
.	TRBV2	12	.	TRBJ1-6	TGTGCCAGCAGTGTACAGGGTTCTCCCCTCCACTTT	CASSVQGSPLHF
TRBD2	TRBV29-1	14	.	TRBJ2-7	TGCAGCGTTTTTATAAGCGGGAGTGGCGGGGAGCAGTACTTC	CSVFISGSGGEQYF
TRBD1	TRBV19	15	.	TRBJ1-3	TGTGCCAGTAGTGCAACAGGGGGCTTGGGAAACACCATATATTTT	CASSATGGLGNTIYF
.	TRBV2	18	.	TRBJ1-3	TGTGCCAGCAGTGAAGCGATTATTCCAGGGTTCTCTGGAAACACCATATATTTT	CASSEAIIPGFSGNTIYF
.	TRBV29-1	13	.	TRBJ2-5	TGCAGCGGGGGGGGCAGGCGGGAGGAGACCCAGTACTTC	CSGGGRREETQYF
.	TRBV9	14	.	TRBJ2-4	TGTGCCAGCAGCGTAGGAGGCTCCAAAAACATTCAGTACTTC	CASSVGGSKNIQYF
.	TRBV6-1	15	.	TRBJ1-2	TGTGCCAGCAGTGAAGGGGGGGTCAGCGGAGCAGGCTACACCTTC	CASSEGGVSGAGYTF
TRBD1	TRBV29-1	12	.	TRBJ1-2	TGCGGGACAGGGGGCCTCGGCTATGGCTACACCTTC	CGTGGLGYGYTF
.	TRBV30	12	.	TRBJ1-4	TGTGCCTTCATGGGGCATAATGAAAAACTGTTTTTT	CAFMGHNEKLFF
TRBD2	TRBV19	14	.	TRBJ2-5	TGTGCCAGTAGTCCGAGCGGGGTCCAAGAGACCCAGTACTTC	CASSPSGVQETQYF
TRBD2	TRBV5-1	14	.	TRBJ2-3	TGCGCCAGCAGCTTTGGCGGGGGGAAAGATACGCAGTATTTT	CASSFGGGKDTQYF
.	TRBV5-1	14	.	TRBJ1-4	TGCGCCAGCAGCTTGGCAGGGTACAATGAAAAACTGTTTTTT	CASSLAGYNEKLFF
.	TRBV28	14	.	TRBJ1-6	TGTGCCAGCAGTCCGCCTAGACAGCTGTCACCCCTCCACTTT	CASSPPRQLSPLHF
.	TRBV15	14	.	TRBJ1-2	TGTGCCACCAGCAGACCCACAGGGCCGGGCGGCTACACCTTC	CATSRPTGPGGYTF
.	TRBV19	13	.	TRBJ2-1	TGTGCCAGTAGTATCTACTCCGACAATGAGCAGTTCTTC	CASSIYSDNEQFF
.	TRBV5-1	13	.	TRBJ1-2	TGCGCCAGCAGCTTGCGACAGGTCGATGGCTACACCTTC	CASSLRQVDGYTF
TRBD1	TRBV29-1	13	.	TRBJ1-1	TGCAGCGTTGGTGGACAGGGAACGCCTGAAGCTTTCTTT	CSVGGQGTPEAFF
TRBD1	TRBV18	14	.	TRBJ2-3	TGTGCCAGCTCACCGGGACAGGGAACAGATACGCAGTATTTT	CASSPGQGTDTQYF
TRBD2	TRBV25-1	14	.	TRBJ2-1	TGTGCCAGCAGTGTGACTAGCGGGACCAATGAGCAGTTCTTC	CASSVTSGTNEQFF
TRBD2	TRBV7-6	17	.	TRBJ2-3	TGTGCCAGCAGTCGGACTAGCGGGGGGGCCAGCACAGATACGCAGTATTTT	CASSRTSGGASTDTQYF
.	TRBV28	15	.	TRBJ1-1	TGTGCCAGCAGTTTATGGCAGCGGGGGGTCACTGAAGCTTTCTTT	CASSLWQRGVTEAFF